This is a list of T cell receptor beta chains from one sample in a study of shared clonotypes between healthy human individuals. Assay: immunoSEQ multiplex PCR; the TCRdb copy retains only in-frame clones and omits some. This table has approximately 2.1 million clones, approximately 95% appearing once. Sequences were obtained from naive CD4+ T cells from PBMCs. The receptor source for this set is a man between 18 and 35 years old in good health. Some clones in this sample may be carry-over from other donors' samples. The CDR3 runs from the conserved cysteine through the conserved F or W. The order of the fields is V gene, CDR3 protein.

TRBV10-3 CAITGTSGANVLTF
TRBV28 CASSLIVVNQPQHF
TRBV27 CASKEIAGELFF
TRBV4-1 CASSQALWYGYTF
TRBV29-1 CSVGGQLSSTDTQYF
TRBV28 CASSLRTRGEQYF
TRBV11-3 CASSWGGGELFF
TRBV28 CASSTSGRTNEQFF
TRBV27 CASTWRRINQPQHF
TRBV7-2 CASSRYNIRQGANGNTIYF
TRBV5-1 CASSSDRGRTGHQETQYF
TRBV4-1 CASSQVVTSGAREQYF
TRBV19 CASRGSYEQYF
TRBV7-2 CASSLPGNYGYTF
TRBV6-7 CASSYPRNSEETQYF
TRBV7-3 CASSLRGQGYNEQFF
TRBV18 CASSPTQGNYGYTF
TRBV7-9 CASSTDRGPGEKLFF
TRBV15 CATSRDSRQGRIGETQYF
TRBV19 CASSFLAELNSPLHF
TRBV5-1 CASSLEGAWDEQFF
TRBV28 CASCWDSGGETQYF
TRBV2 CASTGVTSPRAEQFF
TRBV18 CASSPGVRNEQFF
TRBV6-5 CASSYSGQGALRQFF
TRBV18 CASSPPSSGRAGELFF
TRBV15 CATSSRGETDTKYF
TRBV6-5 CASSYSLGPGDAEQFF
TRBV27 CASSSSREQYF
TRBV18 CASSPRQGKTSGANVLTF
TRBV7-3 CASSQGGGQETQYF
TRBV28 CASSLNLAGYEQYF